This TCR beta chain was recovered during a study of OX40 agonist ivuxolimab in advanced cancers. Overall study results and limits: Antigens targeted by the expanded peripheral T cells were not determined. Low normalized clonal expansion also occurred in some nonresponding patients.

The method was immunoSEQ multiplex PCR; TCRdb's version includes in-frame clones alone and lacks a portion of them. This table has some 80,000 clones, 85% to 90% appearing once. The CDR3 totals 13 residues. V lost 6 bases and J 4 bases, leaving 12 bases between the germline ends. CDR1 and CDR2 (germline): MNHNS, SASEGT. This clone has only a few counts. As yet, its antigen is unknown. The sequences come from CD4+ or CD8+ T cells sorted from blood, collected in a trial of the OX40 agonist ivuxolimab. The V gene is TRBV6-1, the J gene TRBJ1-2; TRBD1 might be the D (5 bases). The TCR comes from an adult with an advanced solid tumor such as melanoma, head and neck, liver or kidney cancer. The CDR3 nucleotides read TGTGCCAGCAGCGACGGGACCGGCTATGGCTACACCTTC. This encodes CASSDGTGYGYTF.